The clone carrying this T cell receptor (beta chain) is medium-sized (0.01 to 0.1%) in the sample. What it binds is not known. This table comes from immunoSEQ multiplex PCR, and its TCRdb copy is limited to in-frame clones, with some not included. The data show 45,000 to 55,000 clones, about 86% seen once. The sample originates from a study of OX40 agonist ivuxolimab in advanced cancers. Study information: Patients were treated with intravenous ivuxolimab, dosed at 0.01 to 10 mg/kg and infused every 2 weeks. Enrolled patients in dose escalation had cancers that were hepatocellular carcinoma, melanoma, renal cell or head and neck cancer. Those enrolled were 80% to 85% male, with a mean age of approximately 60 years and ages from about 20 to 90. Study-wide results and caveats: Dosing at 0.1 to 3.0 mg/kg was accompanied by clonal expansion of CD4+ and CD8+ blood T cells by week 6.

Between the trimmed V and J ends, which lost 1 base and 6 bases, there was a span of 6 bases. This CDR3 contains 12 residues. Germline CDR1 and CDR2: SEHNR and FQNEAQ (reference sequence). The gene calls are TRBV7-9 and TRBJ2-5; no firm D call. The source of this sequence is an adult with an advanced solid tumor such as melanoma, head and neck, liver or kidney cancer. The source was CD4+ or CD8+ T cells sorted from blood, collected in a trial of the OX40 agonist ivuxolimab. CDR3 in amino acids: CASSLVGQTQYF. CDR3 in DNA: TGTGCCAGCAGCTTAGTCGGGCAGACCCAGTACTTC.